The next 18 T cell receptor beta chains were all read from a single sample in a study of PD-1 blockade in classical Hodgkin lymphoma. Every single patient, without exception, relapsed after autologous stem cell transplantation, and brentuximab vedotin exposure varied. Some clones are missing from TCRdb's copy, which holds only in-frame ones; the method was immunoSEQ multiplex PCR. The sample consists of nearly 60,000 clones, 91% of them appearing once. The sequencing here drew on peripheral blood mononuclear cells (PBMCs), taken before the second cycle of nivolumab. Receptor source: a human donor with classical Hodgkin lymphoma.

This chain connects TRBV5-4 to TRBJ2-3; maybe TRBD1 (6 bases). CDR1 and CDR2 (germline): SGHNT, YYREEE (reference sequence). The V gene lost 0 bases and the J gene lost 3 bases, with 8 bases spanning the gap. The CDR3 totals 14 residues. For the CDR3, the DNA is TGTGCCAGCAGCTTGGCAGGGGCGACAGATACGCAGTATTTT. Its translation: CASSLAGATDTQYF.

This rearrangement joins TRBV27 to TRBJ2-2; D is ambiguous. The length of the CDR3 is 14 residues. V lost 3 bases, J lost 1 base, and 6 bases lay in between. Germline V lookup: CDR1 MNHEY, CDR2 SMNVEV (reference sequence). The CDR3 here is CASSFSWNTGELFF. CDR3 coding DNA: TGTGCCAGCAGTTTTTCCTGGAACACCGGGGAGCTGTTTTTT.

V and J are TRBV7-9 and TRBJ2-5; unclear D gene. Germline CDR1 is SEHNR and CDR2 is FQNEAQ (reference sequence). V was pared by 8 bases and J by 1 base, with 11 bases between. The CDR3 has 13 residues. CDR3 loop: CASEFGGQETQYF. The CDR3 DNA follows: TGTGCCAGCGAGTTTGGCGGCCAAGAGACCCAGTACTTC.

Of note for this clone: The same CDR3 can be traced to other DNA sequences in this sample. The chain links TRBV18 to TRBJ1-5; no clear D. CDR1 is KGHSH, CDR2 LQKENI, per germline. The CDR3 runs to 13 residues. V lost 3 bases, J lost 2 bases, and 5 bases lay in between. CDR3 sequence reads: CASSPEGNQPQHF. CDR3 in DNA: TGTGCCAGCTCACCGGAGGGCAATCAGCCCCAGCATTTT. The full variable domain, rest sourced from reference TRBV18 and TRBJ1-5, is NAGVMQNPRHLVRRRGQEARLRCSPMKGHSHVYWYRQLPEEGLKFMVYLQKENIIDESGMPKERFSAEFPKEGPSILRIQQVVRGDSAAYFCASSPEGNQPQHFGDGTRLSIL.

This clone was seen only a few times. The CDR3 sequence: CASSLGLSSYEQYF. In DNA form, the CDR3 reads TGTGCCAGCAGCTTAGGGCTGAGCTCCTACGAGCAGTACTTC. The chain recombines TRBV13 with TRBJ2-7; D call uncertain. V lost 0 bases and J lost 0, with 6 bases in between. Germline V gives CDR1 PRHDT, CDR2 FYEKMQ (reference sequence). The CDR3 runs to 14 residues.

This clone was recorded only once. Written as DNA, the CDR3 is TGTGCCAGTAGCCACTGGACAGAGAATGAAAAACTGTTTTTT. It codes for CASSHWTENEKLFF. This chain connects TRBV19 to TRBJ1-4, with D possibly being TRBD1 (6 bases). The V end was cut by 6 bases, the J end by 5 bases, with 13 bases between. Germline loops: CDR1 LNHDA, CDR2 SQIVND (reference sequence). This CDR3 is 14 amino acids long.

The chain recombines TRBV27 with TRBJ2-7; D gene uncertain. The CDR3 is made up of 13 amino acids. Germline CDR1 and CDR2: MNHEY and SMNVEV (reference sequence). Trimming removed 7 bases from V and 2 bases from J, with 12 bases in between. In DNA form, the CDR3 reads TGTGCCAGCACCGCCGGCCTAGCCTACGAGCAGTACTTC. Translation: CASTAGLAYEQYF.

The V and J genes are TRBV7-9 and TRBJ2-3; D is ambiguous. V lost 5 bases to trimming and J lost 1 base, with 13 bases between them. Germline CDR1 is SEHNR and CDR2 is FQNEAQ (reference sequence). This CDR3 comprises 15 residues. CDR3 nucleotide sequence: TGTGCCAGCAGCCCAGACCGGAACCGCACAGATACGCAGTATTTT. The encoded protein is CASSPDRNRTDTQYF.

V gene TRBV13 combines with J gene TRBJ2-1, with 7 bases fitting TRBD2. The CDR3 is 16 residues long. Germline V gene lookup returns CDR1 PRHDT and CDR2 FYEKMQ (reference sequence). The trim removed 3 bases at V and 5 bases at J, leaving 10 bases unmatched. CDR3 in DNA: TGTGCCAGCAGCTTTATTGGGGGAGGGACGCACAATGAGCAGTTCTTC. It is translated as CASSFIGGGTHNEQFF. Full variable domain (remainder filled in from reference TRBV13 and TRBJ2-1): AAGVIQSPRHLIKEKRETATLKCYPIPRHDTVYWYQQGPGQDPQFLISFYEKMQSDKGSIPDRFSAQQFSDYHSELNMSSLELGDSALYFCASSFIGGGTHNEQFFGPGTRLTVL.

In nucleotides, the CDR3 is TGCGCCAGCAGCCAAGTCGGGACAGGGGAGTTTGAAGCTTTCTTT. As protein: CASSQVGTGEFEAFF. V gene TRBV4-1 combines with J gene TRBJ1-1; TRBD1 matches at 10 bases. The CDR3 is made up of 15 amino acids. CDR1 MGHRA and CDR2 YSYEKL come from the germline V gene. V shed 1 base, J shed 7 bases, and the junction held 6 bases outside the gene matches.

In its sample, this clone was seen once. This rearrangement joins TRBV5-6 to TRBJ2-1; 7 nucleotides align to TRBD1. Germline loops: CDR1 SGHDT, CDR2 YYEEEE. V dropped 1 base and J dropped 0; count of bases not matched to a gene: 10. The CDR3 covers 18 residues. The CDR3 is CASSLLRQGPISYNEQFF. The CDR3 coding sequence is TGTGCCAGCAGCTTGCTCCGACAGGGCCCTATCTCCTACAATGAGCAGTTCTTC.

The CDR3, as DNA: TGTGCCAGCAAAACAGCCAACACCGGGGAGCTGTTTTTT. This translates into CASKTANTGELFF. The chain is built from TRBV6-6 and TRBJ2-2; D is ambiguous. The V gene lost 7 bases and the J gene lost 2 bases, with 8 bases spanning the gap. CDR1 is MNHNY, CDR2 SVGAGI, per germline (reference sequence). The length of the CDR3 is 13 residues.

The chain carries TRBV28 and TRBJ2-1; no definite D call. The CDR3 runs 14 residues. CDR1 is MDHEN, CDR2 SYDVKM, per germline. With 2 bases removed from V and 7 bases from J, the gap between germline ends came to 12 bases. CDR3 protein: CASSLKVWRNEQFF. The CDR3 nucleotides read TGTGCCAGCAGTTTAAAAGTATGGAGAAATGAGCAGTTCTTC.

The J gene is TRBJ2-1, the V gene TRBV11-2, with TRBD2 identical over 11 bases. Germline assignment: CDR1 SGHAT and CDR2 FQNNGV. This CDR3 is 16 amino acids long. J gave up 6 bases and V 2 bases, and 6 bases lay outside the gene matches. The CDR3 region is CASSLLAGGPTNEQFF. Here the CDR3 DNA reads TGTGCCAGCAGCTTATTAGCGGGGGGGCCCACCAATGAGCAGTTCTTC.

Only one count was recorded for this clone. V and J are TRBV29-1 and TRBJ1-5, with TRBD1 matching 7 bases. CDR1 is SQVTM and CDR2 is ANQGSEA in the germline V gene. V dropped 4 bases and J dropped 7; count of bases not matched to a gene: 7. The length of the CDR3 is 13 residues. CDR3 protein: CSVGSGGDQPQHF. In nucleotides, the CDR3 is TGCAGCGTTGGTTCAGGGGGGGACCAGCCCCAGCATTTT.

The chain links TRBV6-5 to TRBJ2-1; the match to TRBD1 covers 7 bases. Looked up from germline, CDR1 is MNHEY and CDR2 is SVGAGI. V was pared by 2 bases and J by 9 bases, with 4 bases of the junction left unmatched. The CDR3 runs 13 residues. The DNA for the CDR3 is TGTGCCAGCAGTTACGGAACAGGGGTTGAGCAGTTCTTC. Translation: CASSYGTGVEQFF.

The chain couples TRBV19 to TRBJ2-3, with TRBD2 matching over 9 bases. Germline assignment: CDR1 LNHDA and CDR2 SQIVND (reference sequence). With 7 bases clipped from V and 2 bases from J, the junction kept 7 bases outside the gene matches. The CDR3 is 15 residues long. CDR3 residues: CASTRGGGDTDTQYF. CDR3 DNA sequence: TGTGCCAGTACCCGTGGCGGGGGGGACACAGATACGCAGTATTTT.

The chain uses TRBV4-3 and TRBJ2-7; no definite D call. Germline CDR1 LGHNA, CDR2 YSLEER. The V end was cut by 1 base, the J end by 4 bases, with 14 bases between. The CDR3 extends over 15 amino acids. The CDR3 DNA reads TGCGCCAGCAGCCAAGCCTCCGGACCCCGATACGAGCAGTACTTC. Amino acids: CASSQASGPRYEQYF.